Shown below are 6 T cell receptor beta chains from a single sample sequenced in a study of blood T cell repertoires in COVID-19. Sequencing used immunoSEQ multiplex PCR; TCRdb keeps in-frame clones, though not all of them. The sample yields approximately 210,000 clones, around four fifths seen once. What was sequenced was peripheral blood. All receptors derive from a man between 25 and 39 years old with active or convalescent COVID-19.

This CDR3 is CASRMGQGVSYGYTF. CDR3 in DNA: TGTGCCAGCAGAATGGGACAGGGAGTCAGCTATGGCTACACCTTC. This rearrangement joins TRBV6-5 to TRBJ1-2; 9 bases map to TRBD1. V lost 6 bases and J lost 4; bases outside the gene matches: 9. Germline V gene sequence: CDR1 MNHEY, CDR2 SVGAGI. The length of the CDR3 is 15 residues.

The V call is TRBV11-3, the J call TRBJ2-1, with D possibly matching TRBD2 (5 bases). Germline values: CDR1 SGHNT, CDR2 YENEEA. Trimming took 0 bases from V and 8 from J, leaving 11 bases between them. The CDR3 has 14 residues. This chain's CDR3 is CASSLDRSGDEQFF. The CDR3 nucleotides read TGTGCCAGCAGCTTAGATAGGAGCGGCGATGAGCAGTTCTTC.

V and J are TRBV3-1 (or the pseudogene TRBV3-2) and TRBJ1-5, with D perhaps TRBD1 (5 bases). The CDR3 covers 15 residues. V lost 6 bases and J lost 0, with 12 bases in between. The germline CDR1 and CDR2 sequences are LGHDT and YNNKEL (reference sequence). The CDR3 DNA reads TGTGCCAGCAGACCCCAGGACAATAGCAATCAGCCCCAGCATTTT. Its protein is CASRPQDNSNQPQHF.

The chain combines TRBV19 with TRBJ1-5; unclear D gene. V was cut by 5 bases and J by 0 bases, with 8 bases left in between. The germline CDR1 and CDR2 sequences are LNHDA and SQIVND (reference sequence). This CDR3 has 14 residues. As DNA, the CDR3 is TGTGCCAGTAGTTATCGGGATAGCAATCAGCCCCAGCATTTT. It yields the protein CASSYRDSNQPQHF.

CDR3 sequence: CASSYSGTSNQPQHF. Written as DNA, the CDR3 is TGTGCCAGCAGTTATTCGGGAACTAGCAATCAGCCCCAGCATTTT. J is TRBJ1-5 and V is TRBV6-5; unclear D gene. CDR3 length: 15 residues. Trimming took off 3 bases at V and 0 bases at J, with 9 bases between the two ends. Germline CDR1 and CDR2: MNHEY and SVGAGI.

The chain has TRBV5-4 and TRBJ2-2, with TRBD2 as a possible D gene (6 bases). CDR1 is SGHNT and CDR2 is YYREEE in the germline V gene (reference sequence). V was shortened by 4 bases and J by 4 bases, with 8 bases between the two germline ends. This CDR3 contains 13 residues. CDR3 loop: CASSGGLTGELFF. The CDR3 DNA is TGTGCCAGCAGCGGGGGACTCACCGGGGAGCTGTTTTTT. Full variable domain (remainder filled in from reference TRBV5-4 and TRBJ2-2): ETGVTQSPTHLIKTRGQQVTLRCSSQSGHNTVSWYQQALGQGPQFIFQYYREEENGRGNFPPRFSGLQFPNYSSELNVNALELDDSALYLCASSGGLTGELFFGEGSRLTVL.